These 21 T cell receptor beta chains originate from one sample sequenced in a study of cytomegalovirus exposure and HLA in healthy donors. The PCR employed 60 Vbeta primers together with 13 Jbeta primers. Only in-frame clones appear in the TCRdb table, and some are missing; sequencing was by immunoSEQ multiplex PCR. This table has 250,000 to 350,000 clones, 70% to 90% appearing once. Input material: PBMCs. The receptors shown here come from a woman aged 18-29 years in good health and CMV-seronegative.

The chain recombines TRBV2 with TRBJ1-1; D remains ambiguous. The CDR3 extends over 12 amino acids. Trimming took 5 bases from V and 3 from J, leaving 7 bases between them. In germline, CDR1 is SNHLY, CDR2 FYNNEI. The CDR3 region is CASSMRDTEAFF. The CDR3 DNA sequence: TGTGCCAGCAGTATGAGAGACACTGAAGCTTTCTTT.

The chain couples TRBV19 to TRBJ1-1; possible D gene TRBD1, 5 bases. Germline V gene lookup returns CDR1 LNHDA and CDR2 SQIVND (reference sequence). The ends were cut back, 6 bases at V and 1 base at J, with 9 bases in the middle. CDR3 length equals 13 residues. For the CDR3, the DNA is TGTGCCAGTAGAATTCAGGGGAACACTGAAGCTTTCTTT. Translated: CASRIQGNTEAFF.

This chain links TRBV6-5 with TRBJ2-5; 8 bases fit TRBD1. Germline loops: CDR1 MNHEY, CDR2 SVGAGI. The CDR3 has 14 amino acids. V lost 2 bases and J lost 4; bases outside the gene matches: 3. The DNA for the CDR3 is TGTGCCAGCAGTTACCGGACAGGGCGAGAGACCCAGTACTTC. It encodes CASSYRTGRETQYF.

V gene TRBV19 combines with J gene TRBJ2-3, with D perhaps matching TRBD1 (6 bases). CDR3 length: 14 amino acids. The germline V gene has CDR1 LNHDA and CDR2 SQIVND (reference sequence). Trimming pared 5 bases from V and 1 base from J, leaving 10 bases between. CDR3 region: CASSRRGGTDTQYF. CDR3 coding DNA: TGTGCCAGTAGTCGCAGGGGTGGCACAGATACGCAGTATTTT.

In this sample, this clone turned up a few times. This chain connects TRBV9 to TRBJ2-1, with 11 bases lining up with TRBD2. The CDR3 runs to 14 residues. Germline CDR1 and CDR2: SGDLS and YYNGEE. V shed 3 bases and J 7 bases; nucleotides not matched to a gene: 3. CDR3 DNA: TGTGCCAGCAGCGCCTGGACTAGCGGGAATGAGCAGTTCTTC. Amino acid sequence: CASSAWTSGNEQFF. The full variable domain, with the rest looked up from reference TRBV9 and TRBJ2-1, is DSGVTQTPKHLITATGQRVTLRCSPRSGDLSVYWYQQSLDQGLQFLIQYYNGEERAKGNILERFSAQQFPDLHSELNLSSLELGDSALYFCASSAWTSGNEQFFGPGTRLTVL.

The genes are TRBV5-1 and TRBJ2-7; no firm D call. V lost 5 bases and J 6 bases, leaving 9 bases between the germline ends. Germline V gene sequence: CDR1 SGHRS, CDR2 YFSETQ. The CDR3 spans 11 residues. CDR3 region: CASSSGAEQYF. The CDR3 DNA is TGCGCCAGCAGTTCGGGTGCCGAGCAGTACTTC. Supplemented by reference TRBV5-1 and TRBJ2-7, the full variable domain reads KAGVTQTPRYLIKTRGQQVTLSCSPISGHRSVSWYQQTPGQGLQFLFEYFSETQRNKGNFPGRFSGRQFSNSRSEMNVSTLELGDSALYLCASSSGAEQYFGPGTRLTVT.

V usage is TRBV5-1 and J usage is TRBJ1-1, with 9 nucleotides matching TRBD1. Germline V CDR1 and CDR2: SGHRS, YFSETQ. Trimming took 2 bases from V and 1 from J; bases not matched to a gene: 3. The CDR3 consists of 15 residues. CDR3 sequence: CASSLQGAENTEAFF. The DNA for the CDR3 is TGCGCCAGCAGCTTACAGGGGGCCGAGAACACTGAAGCTTTCTTT.

The rearrangement joins TRBV9 to TRBJ2-5; 7 bases line up with TRBD1. Losses at the gene ends were 4 bases for V and 2 bases for J; bases not matched to a gene: 8. Germline-derived CDR1 and CDR2 are SGDLS and YYNGEE. This CDR3 spans 15 amino acids. This CDR3 reads CASSRNRDRQETQYF. CDR3 DNA: TGTGCCAGCAGCAGGAACCGGGACAGACAAGAGACCCAGTACTTC.

The chain joins TRBV11-2 to TRBJ2-7, with 7 nucleotides matching TRBD1. Trimming at V came to 2 bases and at J to 2 bases, leaving 3 bases not matched to a gene. This CDR3 region has 14 residues. Germline CDR1 reads SGHAT; CDR2 reads FQNNGV. CDR3 sequence (DNA): TGTGCCAGCAGCTTAAGGGACAGCACCTACGAGCAGTACTTC. Protein: CASSLRDSTYEQYF. Filled out from reference TRBV11-2 and TRBJ2-7, the complete variable domain reads EAGVAQSPRYKIIEKRQSVAFWCNPISGHATLYWYQQILGQGPKLLIQFQNNGVVDDSQLPKDRFSAERLKGVDSTLKIQPAKLEDSAVYLCASSLRDSTYEQYFGPGTRLTVT.

This clone was detected a few times. The chain carries TRBV27 and TRBJ2-3; TRBD1 matches at 10 bases. This CDR3 region has 15 residues. The V segment lost 8 bases and the J segment 3 bases; nucleotides outside the gene matches: 8. The germline V gene encodes CDR1 MNHEY and CDR2 SMNVEV (reference sequence). The CDR3 sequence is CASDSRDRGTDTQYF. The CDR3 region has the DNA TGTGCCAGCGACTCAAGGGACAGGGGAACAGATACGCAGTATTTT.

The V call is TRBV5-1, the J call TRBJ1-1; D gene uncertain. The CDR3 length is 13 residues. The V gene's germline CDR1 is SGHRS and CDR2 YFSETQ. The V end lost 5 bases, the J end lost 7 bases, and 15 bases lay between the germline ends. CDR3 sequence (DNA): TGCGCCAGCAGTCCCCTGGCAGGCCTTGAAGCTTTCTTT. This translates into CASSPLAGLEAFF.

This clone appeared a single time. CDR3 in amino acids: CASSLRTGGSSYNSPLHF. The CDR3 DNA reads as TGTGCCAGCAGCTTGCGGACAGGGGGAAGCTCCTATAATTCACCCCTCCACTTT. This sequence joins TRBV5-4 and TRBJ1-6; 10 bases map to TRBD1. The germline gives CDR1 SGHNT, CDR2 YYREEE (reference sequence). This CDR3 spans 18 amino acids. V gave up 1 base and J gave up 0 bases; unmatched junction bases: 4.

This chain links TRBV7-2 with TRBJ2-5, with 9 bases that match TRBD1. TRBJ2-7 matches the DNA end more closely, so the J call is doubtful. Germline loops: CDR1 SGHTA, CDR2 FQGNSA. The CDR3 consists of 15 residues. The CDR3 sequence: CASSAAGTGRYEQYF. CDR3 in DNA: TGTGCCAGCAGCGCTGCCGGGACAGGGAGGTACGAGCAGTACTTC.

CDR3 bases: TGTGCCAGCAGCGCCCTTCGGTCTGGGGCCAACGTCCTGACTTTC. Encoded protein: CASSALRSGANVLTF. V and J are TRBV9 and TRBJ2-6, with D hard to call. Germline CDR1 is SGDLS and CDR2 is YYNGEE. V shed 3 bases and J shed 1 base, with 8 bases lying between them. CDR3 length equals 15 residues. The complete variable domain, with remaining parts taken from reference TRBV9 and TRBJ2-6, reads DSGVTQTPKHLITATGQRVTLRCSPRSGDLSVYWYQQSLDQGLQFLIQYYNGEERAKGNILERFSAQQFPDLHSELNLSSLELGDSALYFCASSALRSGANVLTFGAGSRLTVL.

The chain combines TRBV13 with TRBJ1-2; D may be TRBD1 (6 bases). Germline V lookup: CDR1 PRHDT, CDR2 FYEKMQ (reference sequence). Trimming left V 0 bases short and J 4 bases short, with 12 bases between. The CDR3 sequence is 15 residues long. The CDR3 DNA follows: TGTGCCAGCAGCTTAGGACAGGGAGATCGCTATGGCTACACCTTC. It codes for CASSLGQGDRYGYTF.

Only a few counts were recorded for this clone. The gene calls are TRBV6-5 and TRBJ1-2; the D is unclear. This CDR3 spans 15 amino acids. Germline V gene sequence: CDR1 MNHEY, CDR2 SVGAGI. V was shortened by 0 bases and J by 0 bases, with 8 bases between the two germline ends. The CDR3 sequence is CASSYSDIANYGYTF. The CDR3 nucleotides are TGTGCCAGCAGTTACTCTGACATAGCTAACTATGGCTACACCTTC.

The CDR3 here is CATSRDRGVDAYEQYF. The CDR3 nucleotides read TGTGCCACCAGCAGAGATAGAGGCGTTGATGCCTACGAGCAGTACTTC. The V gene is TRBV15, the J gene TRBJ2-7; D gene unclear. The CDR3 length is 16 residues. The V end was cut by 0 bases, the J end by 2 bases, with 14 bases between. Germline-derived CDR1 and CDR2 are LNHNV and YYDKDF (reference sequence).

This clone was counted a few times. The genes are TRBV11-2 and TRBJ1-6; D possibly corresponds to TRBD1 (6 bases). This CDR3 has 17 residues. Germline CDR1 SGHAT, CDR2 FQNNGV. V was shortened by 1 base and J by 0 bases, with 10 bases between the two germline ends. CDR3 sequence reads: CASSLGGPRSYNSPLHF. The CDR3 nucleotides read TGTGCCAGCAGCTTAGGGGGGCCCCGCTCCTATAATTCACCCCTCCACTTT.

The J gene is TRBJ1-2, the V gene TRBV19; perhaps TRBD1 as D (5 bases). V lost 7 bases, J lost 6 bases, and 15 bases lay in between. The germline V gene encodes CDR1 LNHDA and CDR2 SQIVND (reference sequence). The CDR3 has 13 residues. Here the CDR3 reads CASIRTGDDGYTF. The CDR3 region has the DNA TGTGCCAGTATTCGCACAGGAGATGATGGCTACACCTTC.

The J gene is TRBJ2-6, the V gene TRBV27; TRBD1 agrees at 8 bases. Trimming cost V 4 bases and J 0 bases; bases outside gene matches: 2. Per the germline V gene, CDR1 is MNHEY and CDR2 is SMNVEV (reference sequence). This CDR3 contains 16 residues. CDR3 DNA: TGTGCCAGCAGTTCCACAGGGGGCTCTGGGGCCAACGTCCTGACTTTC. Translated, it gives CASSSTGGSGANVLTF.

This chain uses TRBV19 with TRBJ2-5, with D tentatively TRBD1 (5 bases). The CDR3 spans 15 residues. Trimming stripped 5 bases from V and 5 bases from J, with 18 bases between. Germline CDR1 is LNHDA and CDR2 is SQIVND (reference sequence). Written as DNA, the CDR3 is TGTGCCAGTAGTTCCCTACGGGTGAAGGGGGAGACCCAGTACTTC. Protein: CASSSLRVKGETQYF.